This record covers a single T cell receptor beta chain. Its antigen is still unknown. With 3 bases removed from V and 6 bases from J, the gap between germline ends came to 15 bases. In germline, CDR1 is ENHRY, CDR2 SYGVKD. The CDR3 runs to 15 residues. This sample is drawn from a study of breast tumors, draining lymph nodes, adjacent tissues. Findings of the study overall: Data only fit, rather than demonstrated, lymph node origin of most tumor T cells. Tumor and nontumor repertoires were significantly more similar in luminal-like than in basal-like breast cancer. Tumor TCR diversity was below lymph nodes but above nontumor tissue. Most tumor T cells seemingly derive from lymph node, then expand in tumor.

The lymph nodes were axillary draining lymph nodes from breast cancer patients. Each CDR3 protein gets one entry after TCRdb re-called the multiplex PCR reads with MiXCR. This sample carries approximately 180,000 distinct CDR3 sequences, more than 25% of them seen once, and the ten largest clones take 3% to 4.5%. Sequenced: axillary lymph node tissue. The receptor was derived from a female donor with breast cancer. Some clones in this sample may be carry-over from other donors' samples. V usage is TRBV10-3 and J usage is TRBJ2-1; D may be TRBD2 (6 bases). CDR3 amino acids: CAISDVGGKGNEQFF. The CDR3 DNA sequence: TGTGCCATCAGTGACGTGGGGGGAAAGGGCAATGAGCAGTTCTTC.